One and the same sample provided the 2 T cell receptor beta chains below, sequenced in a study of cytomegalovirus exposure and HLA in healthy donors. The primer mix had 60 Vbeta and 13 Jbeta primers. Produced via immunoSEQ multiplex PCR; TCRdb's table is partial and in-frame only. The data contain 100,000 to 150,000 clones, 81% of them seen just once; the ten biggest clones take up under 4.5%. The specimen was PBMCs. The receptors originated from a man between 18 and 29 years old in good health and CMV-seropositive.

The rearrangement links TRBV11-2 to TRBJ2-1; tentative D call: TRBD2 (5 bases). CDR3 length: 16 residues. Germline V lookup: CDR1 SGHAT, CDR2 FQNNGV. V shed 1 base and J shed 6 bases, with 16 bases lying between them. The CDR3, as DNA: TGTGCCAGCAGCTTAGGTGTGGTCTACGGGGTCAATGAGCAGTTCTTC. The encoded protein is CASSLGVVYGVNEQFF.

The chain couples TRBV19 to TRBJ1-1; 7 bases agree with TRBD1. This CDR3 spans 14 amino acids. Germline CDR1 and CDR2: LNHDA and SQIVND (reference sequence). After removal of 5 bases from V and 5 bases from J, the junction contained 8 bases not matched to a gene. CDR3 DNA: TGTGCCAGTAGTGTACAGGGGCCGGGGACTGAAGCTTTCTTT. It is translated as CASSVQGPGTEAFF.